This TCR beta chain was retrieved from a study of T cell responses to AZD1222 COVID-19 vaccine. The CDR3 loop spans 14 amino acids. Germline V CDR1 and CDR2: LNHDA, SQIVND (reference sequence). Trimming cost V 3 bases and J 4 bases, with 12 bases left between them. The method was immunoSEQ multiplex PCR; TCRdb's version includes in-frame clones alone and lacks a portion of them. The repertoire includes tens of thousands of clones, 89% of them detected once, and over 7.5% sits in the top ten. The receptor was derived from an adult who received the AZD1222 COVID-19 vaccine. The genes are TRBV19 and TRBJ1-1; no firm D call. The material sequenced was peripheral blood, taken 28 days after the second AZD1222 dose. The CDR3 DNA follows: TGTGCCAGTAGTATTCGAGGTTTGGGCACTGAAGCTTTCTTT. It yields the protein CASSIRGLGTEAFF. The variable domain in full, with the rest retrieved from reference TRBV19 and TRBJ1-1, is DGGITQSPKYLFRKEGQNVTLSCEQNLNHDAMYWYRQDPGQGLRLIYYSQIVNDFQKGDIAEGYSVSREKKESFPLTVTSAQKNPTAFYLCASSIRGLGTEAFFGQGTRLTVV.